The 16 T cell receptor beta chains reported below all come from one sample, sequenced in a study of cytomegalovirus exposure and HLA in healthy donors. Some clones are missing from TCRdb's copy, which holds only in-frame ones; the method was immunoSEQ multiplex PCR. This sample carries 150,000 to 200,000 clones, 86% of them seen once, and the ten largest clones take around 5%. The material sequenced was PBMCs. All receptors derive from a woman in her twenties or thirties in good health and CMV-seronegative.

The J gene is TRBJ2-7, the V gene TRBV4-1; either TRBD1 or TRBD2 may fit D (5 bases each). Trimming removed 3 bases at V and 3 bases at J, with 9 bases between. CDR1 and CDR2 from the germline V gene are MGHRA and YSYEKL. The CDR3 runs 13 residues. This CDR3 is CASSQLGDYEQYF. The DNA for the CDR3 is TGCGCCAGCAGCCAGTTGGGGGACTACGAGCAGTACTTC.

The chain recombines TRBV5-5 with TRBJ1-2, with a weak D call TRBD1 (5 bases). The V gene's germline CDR1 is SGHKS and CDR2 YYEKEE (reference sequence). The length of the CDR3 is 16 residues. With 1 base removed from V and 0 bases from J, the gap between germline ends came to 13 bases. CDR3 amino acids: CASSLYGALANYGYTF. As DNA, the CDR3 is TGTGCCAGCAGCTTGTATGGGGCCTTAGCTAACTATGGCTACACCTTC. The whole variable domain, remainder taken from reference TRBV5-5 and TRBJ1-2, is DAGVTQSPTHLIKTRGQQVTLRCSPISGHKSVSWYQQVLGQGPQFIFQYYEKEERGRGNFPDRFSARQFPNYSSELNVNALLLGDSALYLCASSLYGALANYGYTFGSGTRLTVV.

This chain connects TRBV5-6 to TRBJ2-5, with D perhaps TRBD2 (5 bases). Trimming shortened V by 2 bases and J by 5 bases, and 13 bases separated the two germline ends. The CDR3 runs 14 residues. The germline V gene encodes CDR1 SGHDT and CDR2 YYEEEE. CDR3 DNA sequence: TGTGCCAGCAGCTTTTCGGAGGCCAGGGAGACCCAGTACTTC. Encoded protein: CASSFSEARETQYF.

The chain recombines TRBV29-1 with TRBJ1-2, with D unresolved. Germline V gene data show CDR1 as SQVTM and CDR2 as ANQGSEA. This CDR3 region has 16 residues. V was shortened by 0 bases and J by 4 bases, with 18 bases between the two germline ends. The CDR3 DNA sequence: TGCAGCGTTGAAGATGGGTGGGTGGGTCGTTTCTATGGCTACACCTTC. It is translated as CSVEDGWVGRFYGYTF.

The chain links TRBV7-2 to TRBJ1-6; the D is unclear. From germline, CDR1 is SGHTA and CDR2 FQGNSA. Trimming cost V 2 bases and J 10 bases, with 15 bases left between them. The CDR3 runs 15 residues. The DNA for the CDR3 is TGTGCCAGCAGCTTATGGGAGGTCGAGGGATCACCCCTCCACTTT. Translation: CASSLWEVEGSPLHF.

This clone was counted once. This chain joins TRBV5-1 and TRBJ1-1; the match to TRBD1 covers 10 bases. Germline V gene sequence: CDR1 SGHRS, CDR2 YFSETQ. This CDR3 spans 16 amino acids. Trimming cost V 7 bases and J 4 bases; bases outside gene matches: 13. The CDR3 region is CASYSGTGAVGTEAFF. CDR3 in DNA: TGCGCCAGCTATTCGGGGACAGGGGCCGTCGGCACTGAAGCTTTCTTT.

CDR3 DNA sequence: TGTGCCTGGAGTGTTAGGCTAAGAGTGACAGATACGCAGTATTTT. The encoded protein is CAWSVRLRVTDTQYF. The V gene is TRBV30, the J gene TRBJ2-3; D is uncertain. Germline V lookup: CDR1 GTSNPN, CDR2 SVGIG (reference sequence). The CDR3 extends over 15 amino acids. V lost 0 bases, J lost 3 bases, and 13 bases lay in between.

The table lists this clone with a few counts. This chain connects TRBV6-5 to TRBJ2-2; weak D call: TRBD1 (6 bases). CDR1 is MNHEY, CDR2 SVGAGI, per germline. CDR3 length: 15 residues. V lost 5 bases and J 7 bases, leaving 17 bases between the germline ends. The CDR3 bases are TGTGCCAGCAGTATAACAGGGCGGATAGGCGGGGAGCTGTTTTTT. This encodes CASSITGRIGGELFF.

The V and J genes are TRBV6-1 and TRBJ2-7; possible D gene TRBD2, 6 bases. The CDR3 loop spans 14 amino acids. The V gene's germline CDR1 is MNHNS and CDR2 SASEGT. Trimming left V 8 bases short and J 3 bases short, with 17 bases between. In nucleotides, the CDR3 is TGTGCCAGCCAAGCGGCGGAGGGTGACTACGAGCAGTACTTC. Translation: CASQAAEGDYEQYF.

The chain is built from TRBV6-6 and TRBJ1-1; possibly TRBD1 for D (6 bases). Trimming left V 6 bases short and J 0 bases short, with 17 bases between. The CDR3 sequence is 16 residues long. Germline loops: CDR1 MNHNY, CDR2 SVGAGI (reference sequence). Written as DNA, the CDR3 is TGTGCCAGCAGCTCCTGGGGCGGGGGGCTGAACACTGAAGCTTTCTTT. Translation: CASSSWGGGLNTEAFF.

The chain combines TRBV7-6 with TRBJ2-5; 9 bases are shared with TRBD1. The CDR3 is made up of 15 amino acids. Germline trimming cut 10 bases from V and 5 bases from J; bases unmatched to any gene: 14. Germline CDR1 SGHVS, CDR2 FNYEAQ. CDR3 in amino acids: CAKPAIGGTGETQYF. In nucleotides, the CDR3 is TGTGCCAAACCGGCTATCGGCGGGACAGGGGAGACCCAGTACTTC.

The genes are TRBV9 and TRBJ1-4, with 10 bases that match TRBD1. V was pared by 4 bases and J by 10 bases, with 13 bases of the junction left unmatched. In germline, CDR1 is SGDLS, CDR2 YYNGEE. The CDR3 length is 16 residues. The CDR3 loop is CASSSERDRGRRKLFF. DNA for the CDR3: TGTGCCAGCAGCTCCGAAAGGGACAGGGGACGTCGAAAACTGTTTTTT.

This clone was detected a few times. The CDR3 DNA reads TGTGCCAGCAGTGTAGCGGGGGGGCCAGATACGCAGTATTTT. Protein: CASSVAGGPDTQYF. The chain joins TRBV6-4 to TRBJ2-3; 11 bases line up with TRBD2. J was trimmed by 4 bases and V by 4 bases; bases with no gene match: 1. There are 14 residues in the CDR3. Germline V gives CDR1 MRHNA, CDR2 SNTAGT.

This chain uses TRBV5-6 with TRBJ2-1; 8 bases agree with TRBD1. The V and J ends lost 6 bases and 7 bases, in that order; junction bases with no gene match: 12. This CDR3 region has 15 residues. Germline V CDR1 and CDR2: SGHDT, YYEEEE. CDR3 in DNA: TGTGCCAGCACCCCAACCAGGACAGGGTTGAATGAGCAGTTCTTC. Its translation: CASTPTRTGLNEQFF.

The CDR3 protein is CASRRRAGEGKDTQYF. The DNA of the CDR3 is TGTGCCAGTAGACGCCGAGCGGGAGAGGGAAAAGATACGCAGTATTTT. The chain employs TRBV19 and TRBJ2-3, with 8 nucleotides matching TRBD2. With 6 bases clipped from V and 5 bases from J, the junction kept 13 bases outside the gene matches. In germline, CDR1 is LNHDA, CDR2 SQIVND (reference sequence). CDR3 size: 16 residues. Drawing the rest from reference TRBV19 and TRBJ2-3, the complete variable domain is DGGITQSPKYLFRKEGQNVTLSCEQNLNHDAMYWYRQDPGQGLRLIYYSQIVNDFQKGDIAEGYSVSREKKESFPLTVTSAQKNPTAFYLCASRRRAGEGKDTQYFGPGTRLTVL.

This rearrangement joins TRBV20-1 to TRBJ2-1; unclear D gene. Trimming removed 6 bases at V and 7 bases at J, with 10 bases between. Germline CDR1 and CDR2: DFQATT and SNEGSKA (reference sequence). The CDR3 is 11 residues long. The CDR3 nucleotides read TGCAGTGCCCTAGGAAGGAATGAGCAGTTCTTC. Translation: CSALGRNEQFF.